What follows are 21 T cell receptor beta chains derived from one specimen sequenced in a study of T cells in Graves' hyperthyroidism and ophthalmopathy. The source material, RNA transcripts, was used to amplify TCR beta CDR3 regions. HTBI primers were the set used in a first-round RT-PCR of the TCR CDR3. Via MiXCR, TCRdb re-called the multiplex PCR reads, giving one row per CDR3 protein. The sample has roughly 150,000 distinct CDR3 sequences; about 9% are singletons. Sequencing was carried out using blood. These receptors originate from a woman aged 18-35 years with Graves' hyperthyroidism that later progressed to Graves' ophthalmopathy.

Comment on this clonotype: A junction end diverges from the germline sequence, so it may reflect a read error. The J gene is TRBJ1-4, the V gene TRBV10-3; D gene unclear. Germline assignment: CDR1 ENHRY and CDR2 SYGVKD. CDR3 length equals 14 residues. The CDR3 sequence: CAVSESNSGEKLFF. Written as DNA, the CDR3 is TGTGCCGTCAGTGAGTCTAATTCGGGCGAAAAACTGTTTTTT.

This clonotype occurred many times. CDR3 sequence reads: CASSYPLFNYGYTF. The DNA for the CDR3 is TGTGCCAGCAGTTACCCACTATTTAACTATGGCTACACCTTC. This chain connects TRBV6-2 or TRBV6-3 to TRBJ1-2, with no clear D. The CDR3 is 14 residues long. Germline CDR1 and CDR2: MNHEY and SVGEGT. V lost 2 bases, J lost 1 base, and 8 bases lay in between.

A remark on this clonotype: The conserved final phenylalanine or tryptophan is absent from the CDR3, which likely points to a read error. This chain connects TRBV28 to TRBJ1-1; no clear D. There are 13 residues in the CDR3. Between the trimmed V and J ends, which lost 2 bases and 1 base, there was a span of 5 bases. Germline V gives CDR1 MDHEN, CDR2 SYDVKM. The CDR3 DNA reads TGTGCCAGCAGTTTAGGGGAGAACACTGAAGCTTTCCTT. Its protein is CASSLGENTEAFL.

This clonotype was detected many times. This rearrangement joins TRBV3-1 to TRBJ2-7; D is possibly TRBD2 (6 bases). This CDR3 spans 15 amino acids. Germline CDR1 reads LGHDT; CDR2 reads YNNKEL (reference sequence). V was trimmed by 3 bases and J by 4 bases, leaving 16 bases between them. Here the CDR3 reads CASSQASVPPYEQYF. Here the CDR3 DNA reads TGTGCCAGCAGCCAGGCTAGCGTCCCACCTTACGAGCAGTACTTC.

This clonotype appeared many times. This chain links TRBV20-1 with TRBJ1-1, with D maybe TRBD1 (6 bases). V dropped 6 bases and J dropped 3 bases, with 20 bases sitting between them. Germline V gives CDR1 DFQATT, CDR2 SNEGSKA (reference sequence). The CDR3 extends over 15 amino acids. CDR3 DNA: TGCAGTGCCATAGAGCCCGCGGGGGCTGACACTGAAGCTTTCTTT. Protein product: CSAIEPAGADTEAFF.

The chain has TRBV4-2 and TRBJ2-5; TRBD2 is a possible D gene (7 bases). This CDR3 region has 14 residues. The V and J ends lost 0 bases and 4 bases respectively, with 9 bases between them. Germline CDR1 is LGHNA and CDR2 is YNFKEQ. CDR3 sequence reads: CASSQEGGLETQYF. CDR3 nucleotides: TGTGCCAGCAGCCAAGAGGGGGGGCTAGAGACCCAGTACTTC.

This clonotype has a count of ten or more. In DNA form, the CDR3 reads TGCAGCGTTGAAGGAGCTGGCTACACCTTC. Its protein is CSVEGAGYTF. The V and J genes are TRBV29-1 and TRBJ1-2; no clear D gene. CDR1 is SQVTM, CDR2 ANQGSEA, per germline. The V and J ends lost 1 base and 7 bases respectively, with 4 bases between them. This CDR3 comprises 10 residues.

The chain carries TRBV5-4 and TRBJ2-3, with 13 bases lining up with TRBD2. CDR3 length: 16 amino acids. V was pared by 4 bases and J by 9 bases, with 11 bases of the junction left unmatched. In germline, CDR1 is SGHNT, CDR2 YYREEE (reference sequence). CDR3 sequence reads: CASSVGGTSGMETQYF. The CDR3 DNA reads TGTGCCAGCAGCGTTGGAGGGACTAGCGGGATGGAAACGCAGTATTTT.

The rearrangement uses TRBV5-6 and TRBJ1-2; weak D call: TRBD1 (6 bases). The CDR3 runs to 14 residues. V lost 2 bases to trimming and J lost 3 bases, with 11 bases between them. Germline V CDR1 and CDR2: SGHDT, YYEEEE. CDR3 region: CASSLYRVDYGYTF. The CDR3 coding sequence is TGTGCCAGCAGCTTATACAGGGTGGACTATGGCTACACCTTC.

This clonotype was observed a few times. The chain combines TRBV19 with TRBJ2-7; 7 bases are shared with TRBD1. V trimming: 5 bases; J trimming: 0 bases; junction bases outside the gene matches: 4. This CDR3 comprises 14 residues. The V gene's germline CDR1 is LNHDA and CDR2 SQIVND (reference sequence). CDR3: CASSVTGFSYEQYF. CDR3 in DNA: TGTGCCAGTAGTGTGACAGGGTTCTCCTACGAGCAGTACTTC.

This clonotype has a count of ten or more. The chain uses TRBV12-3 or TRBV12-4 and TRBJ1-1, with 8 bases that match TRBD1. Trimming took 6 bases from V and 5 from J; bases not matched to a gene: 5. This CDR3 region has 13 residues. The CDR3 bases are TGTGCCAGCAGCCCGGACAGGGAGACTGAAGCTTTCTTT. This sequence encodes CASSPDRETEAFF.

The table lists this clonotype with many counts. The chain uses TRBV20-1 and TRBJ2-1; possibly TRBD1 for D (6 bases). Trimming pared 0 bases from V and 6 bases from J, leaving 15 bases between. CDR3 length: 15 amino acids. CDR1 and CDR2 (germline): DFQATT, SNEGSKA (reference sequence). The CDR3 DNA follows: TGCAGTGCTAGAGATTCCGGTTTCAGGGGCAATGAGCAGTTCTTC. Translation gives CSARDSGFRGNEQFF.

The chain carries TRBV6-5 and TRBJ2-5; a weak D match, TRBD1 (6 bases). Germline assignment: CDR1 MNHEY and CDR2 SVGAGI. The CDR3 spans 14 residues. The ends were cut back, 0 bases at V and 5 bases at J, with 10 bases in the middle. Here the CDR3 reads CASSYSGGRETQYF. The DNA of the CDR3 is TGTGCCAGCAGTTACTCTGGGGGCAGGGAGACCCAGTACTTC.

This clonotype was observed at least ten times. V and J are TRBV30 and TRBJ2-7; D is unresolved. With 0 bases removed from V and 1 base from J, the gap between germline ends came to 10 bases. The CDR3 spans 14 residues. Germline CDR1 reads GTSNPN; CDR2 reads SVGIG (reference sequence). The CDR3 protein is CAWSVQKVSYEQYF. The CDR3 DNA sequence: TGTGCCTGGAGTGTACAGAAGGTATCCTACGAGCAGTACTTC.

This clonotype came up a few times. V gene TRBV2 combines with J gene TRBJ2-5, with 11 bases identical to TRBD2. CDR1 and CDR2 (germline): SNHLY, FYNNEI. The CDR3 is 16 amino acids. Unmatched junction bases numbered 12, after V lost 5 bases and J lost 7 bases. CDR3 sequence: CASSPPGTSGGRTQYF. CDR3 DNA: TGTGCCAGCAGTCCACCCGGGACTAGCGGTGGACGGACCCAGTACTTC. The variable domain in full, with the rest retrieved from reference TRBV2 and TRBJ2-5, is EPEVTQTPSHQVTQMGQEVILRCVPISNHLYFYWYRQILGQKVEFLVSFYNNEISEKSEIFDDQFSVERPDGSNFTLKIRSTKLEDSAMYFCASSPPGTSGGRTQYFGPGTRLLVL.

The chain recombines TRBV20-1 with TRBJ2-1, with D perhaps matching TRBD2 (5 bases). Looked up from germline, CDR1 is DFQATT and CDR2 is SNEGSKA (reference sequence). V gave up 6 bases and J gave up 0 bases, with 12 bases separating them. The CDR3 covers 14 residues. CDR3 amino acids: CSASLANSYNEQFF. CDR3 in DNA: TGCAGTGCCAGTCTAGCAAACTCCTACAATGAGCAGTTCTTC.

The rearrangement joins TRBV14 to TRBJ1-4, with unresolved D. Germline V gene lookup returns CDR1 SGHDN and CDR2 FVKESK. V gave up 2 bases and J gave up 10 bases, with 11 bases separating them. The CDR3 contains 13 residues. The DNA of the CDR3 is TGTGCCAGCAGCCAATCGATGGCTGGAAAACTGTTTTTT. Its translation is CASSQSMAGKLFF.

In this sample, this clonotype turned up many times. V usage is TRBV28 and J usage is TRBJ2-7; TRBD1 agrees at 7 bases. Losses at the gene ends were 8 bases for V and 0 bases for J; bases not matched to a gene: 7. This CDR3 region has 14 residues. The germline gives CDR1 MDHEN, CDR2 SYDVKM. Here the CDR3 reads CASPRGPSSYEQYF. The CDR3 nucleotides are TGTGCCAGCCCGAGGGGGCCAAGCTCCTACGAGCAGTACTTC.

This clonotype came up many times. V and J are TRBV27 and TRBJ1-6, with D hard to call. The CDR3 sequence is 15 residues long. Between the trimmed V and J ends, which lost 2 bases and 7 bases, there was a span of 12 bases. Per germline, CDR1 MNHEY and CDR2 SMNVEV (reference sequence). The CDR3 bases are TGTGCCAGCAGTTTAAGACCTGGCACGAATTCACCCCTCCACTTT. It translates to CASSLRPGTNSPLHF.

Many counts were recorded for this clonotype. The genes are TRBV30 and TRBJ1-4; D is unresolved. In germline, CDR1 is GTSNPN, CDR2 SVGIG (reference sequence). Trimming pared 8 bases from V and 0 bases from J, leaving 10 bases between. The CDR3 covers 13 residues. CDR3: CARDGATNEKLFF. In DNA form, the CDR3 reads TGTGCCCGCGACGGTGCAACTAATGAAAAACTGTTTTTT.

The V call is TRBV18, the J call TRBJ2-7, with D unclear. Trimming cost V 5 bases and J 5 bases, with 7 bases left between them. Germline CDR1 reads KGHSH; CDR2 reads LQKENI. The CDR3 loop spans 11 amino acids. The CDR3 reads CASSVSDEQYF. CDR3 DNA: TGTGCCAGCTCAGTGTCCGACGAGCAGTACTTC.